One sample yielded the 20 T cell receptor beta chains listed below, sequenced in a study of blood T cell repertoires in COVID-19. Only in-frame clones appear in the TCRdb table, and some are missing; sequencing was by immunoSEQ multiplex PCR. The repertoire holds about 260,000 clones, with 85% to 90% as singletons. Sequencing used peripheral blood. These receptors originate from a woman aged 35 to 49 with acute or convalescent COVID-19.

The J gene is TRBJ1-1, the V gene TRBV2, with D possibly TRBD1 on 5 matching bases. From germline, CDR1 is SNHLY and CDR2 FYNNEI. V was trimmed by 11 bases and J by 0 bases, leaving 16 bases between them. This CDR3 is 14 amino acids long. CDR3 sequence reads: CAGGAGLVNTEAFF. The DNA of the CDR3 is TGTGCCGGCGGGGCAGGGCTTGTGAACACTGAAGCTTTCTTT.

The rearrangement links TRBV6-5 to TRBJ2-1; 8 nucleotides align to TRBD1. Germline values: CDR1 MNHEY, CDR2 SVGAGI. Trimming cost V 2 bases and J 10 bases; bases outside gene matches: 7. This CDR3 contains 14 residues. As DNA, the CDR3 is TGTGCCAGCAGTTACAGCCAGGGGGCCGGGGAGCAGTTCTTC. This translates into CASSYSQGAGEQFF.

The chain carries TRBV2 and TRBJ1-6; 7 nucleotides align to TRBD1. From germline, CDR1 is SNHLY and CDR2 FYNNEI. This CDR3 is built from 15 residues. The V segment lost 7 bases and the J segment 7 bases; nucleotides outside the gene matches: 10. The CDR3 nucleotides are TGTGCCAGCACCGGGAGGGGACAGTCCAATTCACCCCTCCACTTT. It specifies CASTGRGQSNSPLHF.

This rearrangement joins TRBV29-1 to TRBJ1-1; perhaps TRBD1 as D (5 bases). Germline V CDR1 and CDR2: SQVTM, ANQGSEA. Trimming cost V 6 bases and J 9 bases, with 17 bases left between them. CDR3 size: 12 residues. This chain's CDR3 is CSVAGSPLQAFF. The CDR3 region has the DNA TGCAGCGTAGCAGGGTCTCCTCTTCAAGCTTTCTTT.

The chain combines TRBV23-1 with TRBJ2-5; TRBD1 aligns across 8 bases. TRBV23-1 is treated as an ORF (open reading frame) with a function not yet certain. V was clipped by 8 bases and J by 5 bases; unmatched bases: 16. There are 16 residues in the CDR3. CDR3 nucleotide sequence: TGCGCCAGCGTAGGGGTCGGGACAGGACCCAAGGAGACCCAGTACTTC. Encoded protein: CASVGVGTGPKETQYF.

This clone was picked up one time. This chain uses TRBV10-3 with TRBJ1-2; no definite D call. The length of the CDR3 is 13 residues. The V gene lost 0 bases and the J gene lost 3 bases, with 5 bases spanning the gap. Germline values: CDR1 ENHRY, CDR2 SYGVKD. The CDR3 DNA reads as TGTGCCATCAGTGAGTCGGGCTACTATGGCTACACCTTC. It yields the protein CAISESGYYGYTF.

The rearrangement links TRBV24-1 to TRBJ1-5; 7 bases align to TRBD1. This CDR3 has 16 amino acids. Germline V gene data show CDR1 as KGHDR and CDR2 as SFDVKD. Trimming cost V 4 bases and J 3 bases; bases outside gene matches: 8. The DNA for the CDR3 is TGTGCCACCAGTGACTCTGGACAGGCCGACAATCAGCCCCAGCATTTT. Translating gives CATSDSGQADNQPQHF.

CDR3 nucleotides: TGTGCCATCAGCCCCATAGTCACCAGGGGGAGGTCTGGAAACACCATATATTTT. Its protein is CAISPIVTRGRSGNTIYF. The chain joins TRBV10-3 to TRBJ1-3; TRBD1 aligns across 7 bases. This CDR3 is built from 18 residues. The ends lost 6 bases at V and 1 base at J; junction bases unmatched: 15. The germline V gene has CDR1 ENHRY and CDR2 SYGVKD.

This chain joins TRBV18 and TRBJ1-1; 9 bases are shared with TRBD1. V shed 3 bases and J 3 bases; nucleotides not matched to a gene: 2. This CDR3 is built from 14 residues. Per germline, CDR1 KGHSH and CDR2 LQKENI. As DNA, the CDR3 is TGTGCCAGCTCACCTCGACAGGGGGACACTGAAGCTTTCTTT. Protein product: CASSPRQGDTEAFF.

This chain uses TRBV14 with TRBJ1-6; the D is unclear. V was cut by 5 bases and J by 0 bases, with 11 bases left in between. The CDR3 consists of 16 residues. Germline CDR1 reads SGHDN; CDR2 reads FVKESK. The CDR3 sequence is CASSSRRSSYNSPLHF. CDR3 in DNA: TGTGCCAGCAGCTCAAGAAGGAGCTCCTATAATTCACCCCTCCACTTT.

The chain has TRBV11-2 and TRBJ2-2; D is perhaps TRBD1 (6 bases). This CDR3 region has 15 residues. In germline, CDR1 is SGHAT, CDR2 FQNNGV. V was clipped by 5 bases and J by 6 bases, with 16 bases between them. The CDR3 here is CASSTHTGSAGELFF. As DNA, the CDR3 is TGTGCCAGCAGCACGCACACAGGGAGCGCCGGGGAGCTGTTTTTT.

In this sample, this clone turned up once. The chain has TRBV3-1 (or the pseudogene TRBV3-2) and TRBJ1-2, with no clear D. V dropped 0 bases and J dropped 5 bases, with 4 bases sitting between them. The CDR3 is 12 residues long. Germline assignment: CDR1 LGHDT and CDR2 YNNKEL (reference sequence). CDR3 in amino acids: CASSQDRYGYTF. DNA of the CDR3: TGTGCCAGCAGCCAAGACAGGTATGGCTACACCTTC.

This clone was seen a single time. The chain carries TRBV5-4 and TRBJ1-5; TRBD1 matches at 7 bases. The CDR3 is 12 residues long. Germline V CDR1 and CDR2: SGHNT, YYREEE (reference sequence). The ends lost 4 bases at V and 7 bases at J; junction bases unmatched: 2. The CDR3 DNA reads as TGTGCCAGCAGCGAGGGGGCCCAGCCCCAGCATTTT. Encoded protein: CASSEGAQPQHF.

The V gene is TRBV5-5, the J gene TRBJ1-3; D unclear. The germline gives CDR1 SGHKS, CDR2 YYEKEE (reference sequence). CDR3 length: 15 residues. V gave up 7 bases and J gave up 3 bases, with 17 bases separating them. CDR3 bases: TGTGCCAGCGCGGTGTCCGTGGCAGTTGGAAACACCATATATTTT. Amino acid sequence: CASAVSVAVGNTIYF.

The rearrangement joins TRBV19 to TRBJ1-5; D uncertain. This CDR3 is built from 12 residues. Per the germline V gene, CDR1 is LNHDA and CDR2 is SQIVND (reference sequence). Trimming left V 7 bases short and J 6 bases short, with 10 bases between. The CDR3 spells CASTPGSQPQHF. CDR3 nucleotide sequence: TGTGCCAGTACCCCGGGGAGTCAGCCCCAGCATTTT.

This clone came up once. This chain joins TRBV3-1 (or the pseudogene TRBV3-2) and TRBJ2-7, with D perhaps TRBD1 (6 bases). CDR3 length: 14 amino acids. CDR1 LGHDT and CDR2 YNNKEL come from the germline V gene (reference sequence). The ends were cut back, 0 bases at V and 2 bases at J, with 8 bases in the middle. CDR3 in DNA: TGTGCCAGCAGCCAAGAAAACAGGGCCTACGAGCAGTACGTC. It encodes CASSQENRAYEQYV.

This chain uses TRBV3-1 (or the pseudogene TRBV3-2) with TRBJ1-1; the match to TRBD1 covers 11 bases. With 4 bases clipped from V and 3 bases from J, the junction kept 4 bases outside the gene matches. The CDR3 has 15 residues. CDR1 and CDR2 (germline): LGHDT, YNNKEL (reference sequence). CDR3 coding DNA: TGTGCCAGCAGCCCGGGACAGGGGGGTTACACTGAAGCTTTCTTT. Translating it yields CASSPGQGGYTEAFF.

The chain employs TRBV19 and TRBJ2-4, with 7 positions matching TRBD2. Trimming took 4 bases from V and 1 from J; bases not matched to a gene: 10. Looked up from germline, CDR1 is LNHDA and CDR2 is SQIVND (reference sequence). This CDR3 contains 17 residues. Here the CDR3 DNA reads TGTGCCAGTAGTAACCTTCGGGGGGAAGGGGCCAAAAACATTCAGTACTTC. Protein: CASSNLRGEGAKNIQYF.

The rearrangement uses TRBV21-1 and TRBJ1-2. TRBV21-1 is reported as a pseudogene. This CDR3 has 16 residues. The CDR3 spells CASSDGGDPANYGYTF. The CDR3 DNA is TGTGCCAGCAGCGATGGGGGGGACCCAGCTAACTATGGCTACACCTTC.

The chain carries TRBV5-1 and TRBJ1-1, with D possibly being TRBD1 (5 bases). The V end was cut by 4 bases, the J end by 7 bases, with 11 bases between. CDR1 is SGHRS, CDR2 YFSETQ, per germline. This CDR3 is built from 12 residues. The CDR3 nucleotides are TGCGCCAGCAGCCTGACAGAAGATGAAGCTTTCTTT. Its translation is CASSLTEDEAFF.